Following are 9 T cell receptor beta chains from one sample sequenced in a study of cytomegalovirus exposure and HLA in healthy donors. PCR primers comprised 60 Vbeta and 13 Jbeta primers. The repertoire was sequenced with immunoSEQ multiplex PCR; TCRdb's copy has only in-frame clones and lacks some. Of some 110,000 clones in the sample, about 81% were seen once. The sequencing sample was made of PBMCs. These receptors were collected from a woman aged 30 to 39 in good health and CMV-seronegative.

DNA of the CDR3: TGCAGCGTTGAAGGTTCGACACAGAACACTGAAGCTTTCTTT. Translated, it gives CSVEGSTQNTEAFF. The gene calls are TRBV29-1 and TRBJ1-1; D call uncertain. CDR1 is SQVTM and CDR2 is ANQGSEA in the germline V gene. V dropped 1 base and J dropped 1 base, with 10 bases sitting between them. This CDR3 has 14 residues.

Concerning this clone: The sample carries other DNA sequences with the same CDR3. The rearrangement joins TRBV7-6 to TRBJ2-1, with D perhaps matching TRBD1 (6 bases). Per the germline V gene, CDR1 is SGHVS and CDR2 is FNYEAQ. V was trimmed by 5 bases and J by 3 bases, leaving 11 bases between them. This CDR3 has 14 residues. CDR3 DNA: TGTGCCAGCAGCCTCCAGGGGAACTACAATGAGCAGTTCTTC. Translation gives CASSLQGNYNEQFF. Supplemented by reference TRBV7-6 and TRBJ2-1, the full variable domain reads GAGVSQSPRYKVTKRGQDVALRCDPISGHVSLYWYRQALGQGPEFLTYFNYEAQQDKSGLPNDRFSAERPEGSISTLTIQRTEQRDSAMYRCASSLQGNYNEQFFGPGTRLTVL.

The chain combines TRBV5-4 with TRBJ2-3; 9 bases are shared with TRBD2. Per the germline V gene, CDR1 is SGHNT and CDR2 is YYREEE (reference sequence). The length of the CDR3 is 16 residues. With 4 bases clipped from V and 5 bases from J, the junction kept 11 bases outside the gene matches. Here the CDR3 reads CASSLRIAGVGDTQYF. In DNA form, the CDR3 reads TGTGCCAGCAGCCTGAGGATAGCGGGAGTGGGAGATACGCAGTATTTT.

In its sample, this clone was seen once. The chain uses TRBV6-5 and TRBJ1-3; a weak D match, TRBD1 (5 bases). CDR3 length equals 15 residues. Trimming pared 0 bases from V and 1 base from J, leaving 7 bases between. From germline, CDR1 is MNHEY and CDR2 SVGAGI. CDR3 sequence reads: CASSYSDSSGNTIYF. As DNA, the CDR3 is TGTGCCAGCAGTTACTCAGACAGTTCTGGAAACACCATATATTTT.

The table lists this clone with a few counts. The chain couples TRBV18 to TRBJ2-2, with D tentatively TRBD2 (6 bases). The ends were cut back, 1 base at V and 5 bases at J, with 14 bases in the middle. Germline CDR1 reads KGHSH; CDR2 reads LQKENI. The CDR3 is made up of 16 amino acids. This CDR3 is CASSPQGGVRTGELFF. For the CDR3, the DNA is TGTGCCAGCTCACCACAGGGAGGAGTTCGTACCGGGGAGCTGTTTTTT.

This clone was picked up a small number of times. This rearrangement joins TRBV5-6 to TRBJ2-5; the D gene is possibly TRBD1 (7 bases). The CDR3 extends over 15 amino acids. Deletions cut 2 bases from V and 5 bases from J, with 16 bases between. Per the germline V gene, CDR1 is SGHDT and CDR2 is YYEEEE. In DNA, the CDR3 is TGTGCCAGCAGCTTTCGGCGACTAGGGGGCGAGACCCAGTACTTC. Protein product: CASSFRRLGGETQYF.

V usage is TRBV30 and J usage is TRBJ1-5; weak D call: TRBD1 (5 bases). Between the trimmed V and J ends, which lost 3 bases and 0 bases, there was a span of 12 bases. The V gene's germline CDR1 is GTSNPN and CDR2 SVGIG (reference sequence). The CDR3 runs 15 residues. The CDR3 nucleotides are TGTGCCTGGAGCCCTGGGGGGGGTAGCAATCAGCCCCAGCATTTT. It encodes CAWSPGGGSNQPQHF.

The chain joins TRBV4-2 to TRBJ1-3; D unclear. Trimming cost V 0 bases and J 0 bases, with 15 bases left between them. CDR3 length equals 18 residues. CDR1 is LGHNA and CDR2 is YNFKEQ in the germline V gene. The CDR3 sequence is CASSQDFGASSSGNTIYF. As DNA, the CDR3 is TGTGCCAGCAGCCAAGATTTTGGAGCCTCTAGCTCTGGAAACACCATATATTTT.

The chain employs TRBV6-6 and TRBJ2-3; tentative D call: TRBD2 (6 bases). This CDR3 comprises 14 residues. V was trimmed by 11 bases and J by 2 bases, leaving 17 bases between them. The germline V gene encodes CDR1 MNHNY and CDR2 SVGAGI (reference sequence). CDR3 residues: CAAGDGLSTDTQYF. Written as DNA, the CDR3 is TGTGCCGCGGGCGATGGACTATCCACAGATACGCAGTATTTT.